This TCR beta chain was profiled in a study of CD8 T cells in ankylosing spondylitis. In this sample, this clonotype turned up a few times. Its matching antigen is unknown. Study-wide findings and caveats: There were earlier reports of some motif variants in reactive arthritis synovial fluid and blood. Ankylosing spondylitis blood appeared to carry a characteristic TCR beta motif of several highly homologous variants. The authors reported significant enrichment of disease-linked clones in matched ankylosing spondylitis synovial fluid.

Generation of TCR beta libraries employed quantitative 5'-RACE incorporating molecular barcodes. One entry per CDR3 protein, called by TCRdb with MiXCR from the 5' RACE reads. Of just over 300,000 distinct CDR3 sequences in the sample, about 20% were seen once. The V end lost 2 bases, the J end lost 5 bases, and 13 bases lay between the germline ends. CDR3 length equals 15 residues. Germline CDR1 is SGHTA and CDR2 is FQGNSA. What was sequenced was blood, either unsorted or a sorted T cell fraction (not recorded which). This sequence was found in a female donor with ankylosing spondylitis or in good health (not recorded which). The chain carries TRBV7-2 and TRBJ2-1; D tentatively fits TRBD1 or TRBD2 (5 bases each). The CDR3 nucleotides are TGTGCCAGCAGCTTATTGGGGGTAAGGCACAATGAGCAGTTCTTC. This sequence encodes CASSLLGVRHNEQFF.